Listed below are T cell receptor beta chains from one sample, sequenced in a study of beta chain features in type 1 diabetes. The protocol was immunoSEQ multiplex PCR, while the TCRdb copy is restricted to in-frame clones and leaves out a portion. This sample has 30,000 to 45,000 clones; around 60% occur once, and the top ten carry around 2%. The sequenced sample consisted of Tregs from blood. Receptors originate from a woman aged 25 to 45 in good health. The CDR3 runs from the conserved cysteine through the conserved F or W. A D gene is named only where the DNA matches it firmly. The listing skips clone size in some rows; elsewhere it reads once, few, many or a size class.

abundance: few
d_gene: -
v_gene: TRBV4-3
j_gene: TRBJ1-2
CDR3aa: CASSQGDGQGLNGYTF
CDR3nt: TGCGCCAGCAGCCAAGGAGATGGGCAGGGGCTAAATGGCTACACCTTC

abundance: -
d_gene: -
v_gene: TRBV30
j_gene: TRBJ2-1
CDR3aa: CACLARNEQFF
CDR3nt: TGTGCCTGCCTAGCGAGGAATGAGCAGTTCTTC

abundance: -
d_gene: -
v_gene: TRBV6-1
j_gene: TRBJ2-7
CDR3aa: CASRMLIEQYF
CDR3nt: TGTGCCAGCAGGATGCTAATCGAGCAGTACTTC

abundance: -
d_gene: -
v_gene: TRBV7-2
j_gene: TRBJ1-5
CDR3aa: CASSLVGGSNQPQHF
CDR3nt: TGTGCCAGCAGCTTAGTCGGGGGATCGAATCAGCCCCAGCATTTT

abundance: -
d_gene: -
v_gene: TRBV6-1
j_gene: TRBJ2-3
CDR3aa: CASSAVAELTDTQYF
CDR3nt: TGTGCCAGCAGTGCGGTAGCGGAACTCACAGATACGCAGTATTTT

abundance: -
d_gene: TRBD1
v_gene: TRBV29-1
j_gene: TRBJ1-4
CDR3aa: CSAKYRGPATNEKLFF
CDR3nt: TGCAGCGCGAAATACAGGGGACCGGCAACTAATGAAAAACTGTTTTTT

abundance: -
d_gene: TRBD1
v_gene: TRBV6-1
j_gene: TRBJ1-2
CDR3aa: CASSEGGQGVLGYTF
CDR3nt: TGTGCCAGCAGTGAAGGCGGACAGGGCGTTTTAGGTTACACCTTC

abundance: -
d_gene: -
v_gene: TRBV29-1
j_gene: TRBJ2-7
CDR3aa: CSVVLGPYEQYF
CDR3nt: TGCAGCGTTGTCCTGGGCCCCTACGAGCAGTACTTC

abundance: -
d_gene: TRBD1
v_gene: TRBV29-1
j_gene: TRBJ1-2
CDR3aa: CSVTRDRLGYGYTF
CDR3nt: TGCAGCGTGACACGGGACAGGCTCGGCTATGGCTACACCTTC

abundance: few
d_gene: -
v_gene: TRBV18
j_gene: TRBJ2-6
CDR3aa: CASSPVMARGANVLTF
CDR3nt: TGTGCCAGCTCACCAGTGATGGCGCGGGGGGCCAACGTCCTGACTTTC

abundance: -
d_gene: TRBD1
v_gene: TRBV19
j_gene: TRBJ2-1
CDR3aa: CASSADRVNEQFF
CDR3nt: TGTGCCAGTAGTGCCGACAGGGTCAATGAGCAGTTCTTC

abundance: -
d_gene: TRBD1
v_gene: TRBV28
j_gene: TRBJ2-1
CDR3aa: CASSTPGQGYNEQFF
CDR3nt: TGTGCCAGCAGTACGCCGGGACAGGGCTACAATGAGCAGTTCTTC

abundance: -
d_gene: -
v_gene: TRBV7-6
j_gene: TRBJ1-1
CDR3aa: CASSLAGGRLNTEAFF
CDR3nt: TGTGCCAGCAGCTTAGCGGGAGGTCGGCTGAACACTGAAGCTTTCTTT

abundance: -
d_gene: TRBD1
v_gene: TRBV6-5
j_gene: TRBJ2-7
CDR3aa: CASSYSGQGLKNEQYF
CDR3nt: TGTGCCAGCAGTTACTCTGGACAGGGTCTCAAGAACGAGCAGTACTTC

abundance: -
d_gene: -
v_gene: TRBV10-2
j_gene: TRBJ2-5
CDR3aa: CASSENSSDRETQYF
CDR3nt: TGCGCCAGCAGTGAGAATTCTTCCGATCGGGAGACCCAGTACTTC

abundance: few
d_gene: TRBD1
v_gene: TRBV5-1
j_gene: TRBJ1-4
CDR3aa: CASNQGQTSGEKLFF
CDR3nt: TGCGCCAGCAACCAGGGACAGACATCCGGGGAAAAACTGTTTTTT

abundance: -
d_gene: -
v_gene: TRBV29-1
j_gene: TRBJ1-2
CDR3aa: CSVAQANFYGYTF
CDR3nt: TGCAGCGTTGCCCAGGCGAACTTCTATGGCTACACCTTC

abundance: once
d_gene: TRBD1
v_gene: TRBV4-3
j_gene: TRBJ1-1
CDR3aa: CASSPWDRVAAFF
CDR3nt: TGCGCCAGCAGCCCCTGGGACAGGGTAGCCGCTTTCTTT

abundance: -
d_gene: TRBD1
v_gene: TRBV14
j_gene: TRBJ2-1
CDR3aa: CASSQGRTGKFNEQFF
CDR3nt: TGTGCCAGCAGCCAGGGTAGGACAGGGAAGTTCAATGAGCAGTTCTTC

abundance: -
d_gene: -
v_gene: TRBV27
j_gene: TRBJ2-1
CDR3aa: CASSLFWNVRGKHNEQFF
CDR3nt: TGTGCCAGCAGTTTATTCTGGAATGTGCGCGGCAAGCACAATGAGCAGTTCTTC

abundance: -
d_gene: -
v_gene: TRBV5-1
j_gene: TRBJ2-1
CDR3aa: CASSLVRAPYNEQFF
CDR3nt: TGCGCCAGCAGCTTGGTTCGAGCGCCCTACAATGAGCAGTTCTTC

abundance: -
d_gene: -
v_gene: TRBV28
j_gene: TRBJ1-2
CDR3aa: CATRGNGYTF
CDR3nt: TGTGCCACGCGCGGGAATGGCTACACCTTC

abundance: few
d_gene: -
v_gene: TRBV7-9
j_gene: TRBJ2-1
CDR3aa: CASSPWGLNEQFF
CDR3nt: TGTGCCAGCAGCCCCTGGGGGCTCAATGAGCAGTTCTTC

abundance: -
d_gene: TRBD2
v_gene: TRBV5-5
j_gene: TRBJ2-4
CDR3aa: CASSHTLAGVHVAKNIQYF
CDR3nt: TGTGCCAGCAGCCATACCCTCGCGGGAGTACATGTTGCCAAAAACATTCAGTACTTC

abundance: -
d_gene: TRBD2
v_gene: TRBV7-3
j_gene: TRBJ2-1
CDR3aa: CASSSPGLGINEQFF
CDR3nt: TGTGCCAGCAGCTCTCCGGGACTAGGTATTAATGAGCAGTTCTTC

abundance: -
d_gene: -
v_gene: TRBV5-6
j_gene: TRBJ2-2
CDR3aa: CASSLQGLRTGELFF
CDR3nt: TGTGCCAGCAGCTTGCAGGGGCTGAGGACCGGGGAGCTGTTTTTT

abundance: medium-sized
d_gene: -
v_gene: TRBV7-9
j_gene: TRBJ1-4
CDR3aa: CASSLAQGWLEKLFF
CDR3nt: TGTGCCAGCAGCTTAGCCCAGGGGTGGTTGGAAAAACTGTTTTTT

abundance: -
d_gene: -
v_gene: TRBV18
j_gene: TRBJ2-7
CDR3aa: CASSPGSYEQYF
CDR3nt: TGTGCCAGCTCACCGGGGAGCTACGAGCAGTACTTC

abundance: -
d_gene: -
v_gene: TRBV4-2
j_gene: TRBJ1-1
CDR3aa: CASSPKTGSIEAFF
CDR3nt: TGTGCCAGCAGCCCGAAGACAGGCAGTATTGAAGCTTTCTTT

abundance: once
d_gene: -
v_gene: TRBV18
j_gene: TRBJ2-7
CDR3aa: CASSPPRRPHEQYF
CDR3nt: TGTGCCAGCTCACCACCCCGCAGGCCCCACGAGCAGTACTTC

abundance: -
d_gene: TRBD2
v_gene: TRBV30
j_gene: TRBJ2-2
CDR3aa: CAWSVLGTSGSTNTGELFF
CDR3nt: TGTGCCTGGAGTGTACTCGGGACTAGCGGGAGTACGAACACCGGGGAGCTGTTTTTT

abundance: -
d_gene: -
v_gene: TRBV2
j_gene: TRBJ2-1
CDR3aa: CASSEGRGRIF
CDR3nt: TGTGCCAGCAGTGAAGGGCGGGGTAGAATCTTC

abundance: few
d_gene: TRBD1
v_gene: TRBV7-9
j_gene: TRBJ2-5
CDR3aa: CASSLAVQGGKETQYF
CDR3nt: TGTGCCAGCAGCTTAGCGGTACAGGGGGGAAAAGAGACCCAGTACTTC

abundance: -
d_gene: -
v_gene: TRBV18
j_gene: TRBJ2-1
CDR3aa: CASSTRRGRIYNEQFF
CDR3nt: TGTGCCAGCTCCACCCGGCGGGGTAGGATTTACAATGAGCAGTTCTTC

abundance: -
d_gene: -
v_gene: TRBV7-2
j_gene: TRBJ2-7
CDR3aa: CASSTRGASSYEQYF
CDR3nt: TGTGCCAGCAGTACCCGGGGGGCGAGCTCCTACGAGCAGTACTTC

abundance: few
d_gene: TRBD1
v_gene: TRBV15
j_gene: TRBJ2-7
CDR3aa: CATSRGGTGAYEQYF
CDR3nt: TGTGCCACCAGCAGAGGAGGGACAGGGGCCTACGAGCAGTACTTC

abundance: -
d_gene: TRBD2
v_gene: TRBV7-9
j_gene: TRBJ2-3
CDR3aa: CASSYPGGRVTDTQYF
CDR3nt: TGTGCCAGCAGCTACCCGGGTGGGAGGGTCACAGATACGCAGTATTTT

abundance: -
d_gene: -
v_gene: TRBV25-1
j_gene: TRBJ2-7
CDR3aa: CASIGTYEQYF
CDR3nt: TGTGCCAGCATTGGTACCTACGAGCAGTACTTC

abundance: -
d_gene: TRBD2
v_gene: TRBV2
j_gene: TRBJ2-6
CDR3aa: CASSPRGLAGKLSGANVLTF
CDR3nt: TGTGCCAGCAGTCCGAGGGGACTAGCGGGGAAACTGTCTGGGGCCAACGTCCTGACTTTC

abundance: -
d_gene: TRBD2
v_gene: TRBV5-6
j_gene: TRBJ2-5
CDR3aa: CASAAGGRETQYF
CDR3nt: TGTGCCAGCGCAGCGGGAGGCCGAGAGACCCAGTACTTC

abundance: -
d_gene: TRBD1
v_gene: TRBV11-1
j_gene: TRBJ2-7
CDR3aa: CASRSTPGQGVDEQYF
CDR3nt: TGTGCCAGCAGGTCTACGCCGGGACAGGGGGTAGATGAGCAGTACTTC

abundance: -
d_gene: -
v_gene: TRBV7-7
j_gene: TRBJ2-5
CDR3aa: CASSLGTSQETQYF
CDR3nt: TGTGCTAGCAGCCTAGGGACAAGCCAAGAGACCCAGTACTTC

abundance: -
d_gene: -
v_gene: TRBV18
j_gene: TRBJ2-3
CDR3aa: CASSPRGDWNTDTQYF
CDR3nt: TGTGCCAGCTCACCACGGGGGGATTGGAACACAGATACGCAGTATTTT

abundance: -
d_gene: -
v_gene: TRBV7-2
j_gene: TRBJ2-7
CDR3aa: CASSLRDWFYEQYF
CDR3nt: TGTGCCAGCAGCTTAAGAGACTGGTTCTACGAGCAGTACTTC

abundance: -
d_gene: -
v_gene: TRBV7-2
j_gene: TRBJ1-1
CDR3aa: CASSLRARDTEAFF
CDR3nt: TGTGCCAGCAGCTTACGGGCCAGGGACACTGAAGCTTTCTTT

abundance: few
d_gene: -
v_gene: TRBV6-6
j_gene: TRBJ1-1
CDR3aa: CASSYGEARDTEAFF
CDR3nt: TGTGCCAGCAGTTACGGCGAGGCTCGGGACACTGAAGCTTTCTTT

abundance: -
d_gene: TRBD1
v_gene: TRBV7-2
j_gene: TRBJ1-4
CDR3aa: CASSSKGTGGFEKLFF
CDR3nt: TGTGCCAGCAGCTCTAAAGGGACAGGGGGGTTTGAAAAACTGTTTTTT

abundance: -
d_gene: TRBD1
v_gene: TRBV6-5
j_gene: TRBJ2-1
CDR3aa: CASRAAGGSYNEQFF
CDR3nt: TGTGCCAGCAGGGCGGCAGGGGGCTCCTACAATGAGCAGTTCTTC

abundance: -
d_gene: TRBD1
v_gene: TRBV18
j_gene: TRBJ2-6
CDR3aa: CASSPGTGEYVLTF
CDR3nt: TGTGCCAGCTCACCAGGGACAGGGGAGTACGTCCTGACTTTC

abundance: -
d_gene: TRBD2
v_gene: TRBV4-3
j_gene: TRBJ2-5
CDR3aa: CASSRLFRTSGRQETQYF
CDR3nt: TGCGCCAGCAGCCGACTTTTTCGGACTAGCGGCAGACAAGAGACCCAGTACTTC

abundance: -
d_gene: TRBD1
v_gene: TRBV20-1
j_gene: TRBJ2-7
CDR3aa: CSAYRGYEQYF
CDR3nt: TGCAGTGCATACAGGGGATACGAGCAGTACTTC

abundance: -
d_gene: TRBD2
v_gene: TRBV4-1
j_gene: TRBJ2-7
CDR3aa: CASSHSPVPLAGGRDEYEQYF
CDR3nt: TGCGCCAGCAGCCACTCCCCTGTGCCGCTAGCGGGAGGGAGAGATGAATACGAGCAGTACTTC

abundance: -
d_gene: -
v_gene: TRBV19
j_gene: TRBJ2-2
CDR3aa: CASSIAPGVNTGELFF
CDR3nt: TGTGCCAGTAGTATAGCTCCGGGTGTGAACACCGGGGAGCTGTTTTTT

abundance: -
d_gene: -
v_gene: TRBV7-2
j_gene: TRBJ1-5
CDR3aa: CASSLVHPNQPQHF
CDR3nt: TGTGCCAGCAGCTTAGTACACCCTAATCAGCCCCAGCATTTT

abundance: -
d_gene: TRBD2
v_gene: TRBV5-1
j_gene: TRBJ2-3
CDR3aa: CASSTGTRGDTQYF
CDR3nt: TGCGCCAGCAGCACCGGGACTAGGGGGGATACGCAGTATTTT